The clone carrying this T cell receptor beta chain has only a few counts. Its target is unknown. Per germline, CDR1 MNHNS and CDR2 SASEGT. V was clipped by 3 bases and J by 4 bases, with 12 bases between them. The CDR3 has 15 residues. The record originates from a study of T cell responses to AZD1222 COVID-19 vaccine. Study-wide context: Analyses pooled second doses at about 4 or about 12 weeks.

Findings of the study overall: The study found vaccine-associated CD4 TCRs spanning spike, dominant at 160-218 and 743-854. Repertoire sampling occurred only after the peak T cell response. A mostly white British donor set with more females was recruited, and clonal diversity was possibly underestimated.

Clones were sequenced by immunoSEQ multiplex PCR, and TCRdb holds only the in-frame ones, with some missing. Among some 150,000 clones listed, roughly 89% were seen once. The gene calls are TRBV6-1 and TRBJ2-2; D gene unclear. This clonotype was obtained from an adult in good health. Sequences were derived from peripheral blood, sampled on day 0 of AZD1222 vaccination. This CDR3 is CASSDPHASTGELFF. CDR3 in DNA: TGTGCCAGCAGTGACCCGCACGCTAGCACCGGGGAGCTGTTTTTT.